This TCR beta chain was captured by sequencing in a study of blood T cell repertoires in COVID-19. Study in general: PBMCs, B-cell-depleted T cells, or T cells were the source of the cDNA or gDNA that made up the material.

How the authors handled the data: Amplification with reference gene primers provided the estimates of nucleated cell counts. TCRdb's copy holds only in-frame clones and misses some; the assay was immunoSEQ multiplex PCR. Clone size and V and J calls were adopted from that table, with D and trimming inferred from the DNA. The data hold 120,000 to 150,000 clones, with roughly 90% observed a single time. Living in about two dozen US areas, the participants were between 18 and 89 years of age. Trimming took off 3 bases at V and 4 bases at J, with 9 bases between the two ends. The CDR3 contains 14 residues. The germline CDR1 and CDR2 sequences are LGHDT and YNNKEL (reference sequence).

The chain has TRBV3-1 (or the pseudogene TRBV3-2) and TRBJ2-2; D unresolved. The TCR originated in a woman aged 25 to 39 with acute COVID-19. Sequencing input: PBMCs or T cells enriched from blood (not recorded which). CDR3 region: CASSHRSPTGELFF. In nucleotides, the CDR3 is TGTGCCAGCAGCCATCGGTCCCCCACCGGGGAGCTGTTTTTT.